The 8 T cell receptor beta chains in this list originate from one sample, sequenced in a study of T cells in localized non-small cell lung cancer. Generated by immunoSEQ multiplex PCR, the TCRdb table keeps only in-frame clones and is missing some. The table lists 100,000 or so clones, approximately 91% of them singletons. The specimen comprised PBMCs, sampled before any cancer treatment. Every receptor here comes from a woman aged 35-70 years with stage II squamous cell lung carcinoma.

This clone was observed a few times. This chain connects TRBV30 to TRBJ1-4; no reliable D call. V was shortened by 4 bases and J by 0 bases, with 15 bases between the two germline ends. The CDR3 consists of 16 residues. Germline loops: CDR1 GTSNPN, CDR2 SVGIG (reference sequence). As DNA, the CDR3 is TGTGCCTGGACCTCTACCCGCAGAGCAACTAATGAAAAACTGTTTTTT. It codes for CAWTSTRRATNEKLFF.

The J gene is TRBJ1-4, the V gene TRBV15; 7 positions match TRBD1. The CDR3 runs 17 residues. Germline values: CDR1 LNHNV, CDR2 YYDKDF (reference sequence). After removal of 1 base from V and 8 bases from J, the junction contained 13 bases not matched to a gene. The CDR3 nucleotides read TGTGCCACCAGCAGAGGGCCACAGGGGCGGGTAGGCGAAAAACTGTTTTTT. Translated: CATSRGPQGRVGEKLFF.

This clone was picked up one time. V is TRBV5-1 and J is TRBJ2-7; 7 bases map to TRBD1. CDR3 length equals 15 residues. CDR1 and CDR2 from the germline V gene are SGHRS and YFSETQ. V shed 0 bases and J 3 bases; nucleotides not matched to a gene: 6. The CDR3 bases are TGCGCCAGCAGCTTGGTAGGGGGCAGCCGCTACGAGCAGTACTTC. It yields the protein CASSLVGGSRYEQYF.

The CDR3 nucleotides read TGTGCCAGTAGTATAGACAACAGCAACTATGGCTACACCTTC. Translated, it gives CASSIDNSNYGYTF. The V call is TRBV19, the J call TRBJ1-2; unclear D gene. V was shortened by 0 bases and J by 2 bases, with 7 bases between the two germline ends. The CDR3 extends over 14 amino acids. CDR1 is LNHDA and CDR2 is SQIVND in the germline V gene (reference sequence).

CDR3 sequence (DNA): TGTGCCAGCACTCCGGGGGGCGCCGGTGGCTACACCTTC. Translating it yields CASTPGGAGGYTF. The chain carries TRBV2 and TRBJ1-2, with a tentative D call TRBD1 (6 bases). Germline-derived CDR1 and CDR2 are SNHLY and FYNNEI. The CDR3 runs 13 residues. Trimming took 7 bases from V and 7 from J, leaving 16 bases between them.

This clone has only one observation. The rearrangement joins TRBV5-6 to TRBJ2-1, with D tentatively TRBD1 or TRBD2 (8 bases each). Germline assignment: CDR1 SGHDT and CDR2 YYEEEE. The ends were cut back, 5 bases at V and 8 bases at J, with 17 bases in the middle. The CDR3 totals 14 residues. The CDR3 coding sequence is TGTGCCAGCAGACTAGCGGACAGGGTCGATGAGCAGTTCTTC. This gives the protein CASRLADRVDEQFF. Full variable domain (missing parts from reference TRBV5-6 and TRBJ2-1): DAGVTQSPTHLIKTRGQQVTLRCSPKSGHDTVSWYQQALGQGPQFIFQYYEEEERQRGNFPDRFSGHQFPNYSSELNVNALLLGDSALYLCASRLADRVDEQFFGPGTRLTVL.

The count of this clone is one. The chain combines TRBV6-1 with TRBJ1-6; D not certain. There are 14 residues in the CDR3. The V end lost 3 bases, the J end lost 10 bases, and 13 bases lay between the germline ends. Looked up from germline, CDR1 is MNHNS and CDR2 is SASEGT. CDR3 loop: CASSDRGLESPLHF. The CDR3 coding sequence is TGTGCCAGCAGTGACAGAGGGTTGGAATCACCCCTCCACTTT.

This clone was seen more than once but under ten times. This chain joins TRBV7-8 and TRBJ2-7, with 11 nucleotides matching TRBD1. The CDR3 is 15 residues long. Germline CDR1 SGHVS, CDR2 FQNEAQ. With V trimmed by 3 bases and J by 3 bases, 4 bases remained unmatched. The CDR3 protein is CASSFSGTGGYEQYF. CDR3 sequence (DNA): TGTGCCAGCAGCTTCTCCGGGACAGGGGGCTACGAGCAGTACTTC.